The sequence of this T cell receptor (beta chain) was determined in a study of shared clonotypes between healthy human individuals. The germline V gene has CDR1 LNHDA and CDR2 SQIVND (reference sequence). The V end lost 3 bases, the J end lost 0 bases, and 9 bases lay between the germline ends. This CDR3 is built from 15 residues. Only in-frame clones appear in the TCRdb table, and some are missing; sequencing was by immunoSEQ multiplex PCR. The table has hundreds of thousands of clones, around 97% seen once. The specimen sequenced was naive CD4+ T cells sorted from blood. The subset was: CD45RA+ positively selected. This receptor was taken from a woman aged 25-40 years in good health. This chain connects TRBV19 to TRBJ1-3, with D unresolved. The CDR3 DNA reads as TGTGCCAGTAGTATTCAACACCCCTCTGGAAACACCATATATTTT. Encoded protein: CASSIQHPSGNTIYF.